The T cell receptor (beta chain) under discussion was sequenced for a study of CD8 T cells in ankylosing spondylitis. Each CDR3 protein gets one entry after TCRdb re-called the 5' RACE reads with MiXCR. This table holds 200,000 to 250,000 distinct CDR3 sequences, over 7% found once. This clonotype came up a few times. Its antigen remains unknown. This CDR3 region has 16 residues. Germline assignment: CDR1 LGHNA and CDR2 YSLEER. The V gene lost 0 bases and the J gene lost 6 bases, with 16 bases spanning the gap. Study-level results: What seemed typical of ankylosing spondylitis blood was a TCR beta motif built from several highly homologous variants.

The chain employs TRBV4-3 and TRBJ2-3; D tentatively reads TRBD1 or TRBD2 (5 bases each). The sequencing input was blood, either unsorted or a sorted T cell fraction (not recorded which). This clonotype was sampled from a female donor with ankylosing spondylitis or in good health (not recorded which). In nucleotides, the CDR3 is TGCGCCAGCAGCCAAGATATCGGGCAGGGCGGGGATACGCAGTATTTT. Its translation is CASSQDIGQGGDTQYF.